The T cell receptor (beta chain) under discussion was sequenced for a study of monozygotic twins with inflammatory bowel disease. Regarding the study as a whole: Evidence did not back any single strong signal or clonotype linked to IBD. By inverse Simpson index, TCRbeta diversity was lower in IBD patients than in healthy co-twins.

Remarks on this clonotype: As yet, its antigen is unknown.

The UMIs carried a 6-nucleotide sample barcode, and they were added by template switching. TCRdb re-called the 5' RACE reads and catalogs CDR3 proteins one per entry, DNA excluded. The table lists 210,000 or so distinct CDR3 sequences. The CDR3 totals 13 residues. Germline assignment: CDR1 SGHNT and CDR2 YENEEA. Material: blood. The chain uses TRBV11-3 and TRBJ2-2. The TCR originated in a human donor with ulcerative colitis or Crohn's disease, or a healthy co-twin of an affected twin (not recorded which). The CDR3 loop is CASSLVETGELFF. The full variable domain, in which reference TRBV11-3 and TRBJ2-2 provide the parts outside the CDR3, is EAGVVQSPRYKIIEKKQPVAFWCNPISGHNTLYWYLQNLGQGPELLIRYENEEAVDDSQLPKDRFSAERLKGVDSTLKIQPAELGDSAVYLCASSLVETGELFFGEGSRLTVL.